The present entry profiles one T cell receptor beta chain with its context. The antigen is not known. The protocol was immunoSEQ multiplex PCR, while the TCRdb copy is restricted to in-frame clones and leaves out a portion. The sample records about 2.4 million clones, approximately 93% being singletons. This entry comes from a study of shared clonotypes between healthy human individuals. Study-level background: Used for every donor were three CD4 naive, three CD4 memory, two CD8 naive and one CD8 memory plate. Study-level results: The low donor count limited represented genetic and exposure-history diversity. Non-shared clonotypes had lower generation probabilities than clonotypes shared by all four sorted-subset donors.

Trimming cost V 4 bases and J 0 bases, with 16 bases left between them. CDR3 size: 16 residues. The germline CDR1 and CDR2 sequences are SEHNR and FQNEAQ (reference sequence). The clonotype originates from a man younger than 35 in good health. Some clones in this sample may be carry-over from other donors' samples. Sequenced input: naive CD4+ T cells from PBMCs. Stated subset: CD45RA+ positively selected. The chain carries TRBV7-9 and TRBJ2-7; D not certain. The CDR3 protein is CASSYLRPGLSYEQYF. The CDR3 DNA reads as TGTGCCAGCAGCTATCTGCGTCCCGGTCTCTCCTACGAGCAGTACTTC. Full variable domain (missing parts from reference TRBV7-9 and TRBJ2-7): DTGVSQNPRHKITKRGQNVTFRCDPISEHNRLYWYRQTLGQGPEFLTYFQNEAQLEKSRLLSDRFSAERPKGSFSTLEIQRTEQGDSAMYLCASSYLRPGLSYEQYFGPGTRLTVT.